This is a list of T cell receptor beta chains from one sample in a study of blood T cell repertoires in COVID-19. Only in-frame clones appear in the TCRdb table, and some are missing; sequencing was by immunoSEQ multiplex PCR. The table includes roughly 330,000 clones, roughly 86% detected once. Sequencing was carried out using peripheral blood. Every receptor here comes from a woman between 45 and 60 years old with acute or convalescent COVID-19. Both conserved end residues are part of each CDR3. A D gene is named only where the DNA matches it firmly. Clone size, where shown, is once, few, many, or a class for clones that have expanded.

J gene: TRBJ2-3
clone size: once
D gene: TRBD2
V gene: TRBV19
CDR3 protein: CASSIFLPPSGRGTDTQYF
CDR3 DNA: TGTGCCAGTAGTATATTCCTCCCCCCCAGCGGGAGGGGAACAGATACGCAGTATTTT

J gene: TRBJ2-5
clone size: .
D gene: .
V gene: TRBV28
CDR3 protein: CASSLGLAHQETQYF
CDR3 DNA: TGTGCCAGCAGTTTGGGTTTAGCGCATCAAGAGACCCAGTACTTC

J gene: TRBJ1-2
clone size: .
D gene: TRBD1
V gene: TRBV2
CDR3 protein: CASSPQGTGGGYTF
CDR3 DNA: TGTGCCAGCAGTCCTCAGGGGACAGGGGGCGGCTACACCTTC

J gene: TRBJ2-1
clone size: .
D gene: .
V gene: TRBV28
CDR3 protein: CASSSRTPTGGGLNEQFF
CDR3 DNA: TGTGCCAGCAGTTCTCGAACACCTACAGGGGGGGGGTTAAATGAGCAGTTCTTC

J gene: TRBJ1-5
clone size: .
D gene: TRBD1
V gene: TRBV2
CDR3 protein: CASVGDRAGQPQHF
CDR3 DNA: TGTGCCAGCGTAGGGGACAGGGCCGGTCAGCCCCAGCATTTT

J gene: TRBJ2-7
clone size: .
D gene: .
V gene: TRBV28
CDR3 protein: CASRLDSTDYEQYF
CDR3 DNA: TGTGCCAGCAGACTTGACTCAACCGACTACGAGCAGTACTTC

J gene: TRBJ2-1
clone size: few
D gene: TRBD2
V gene: TRBV5-1
CDR3 protein: CASSLGTNNEQFF
CDR3 DNA: TGCGCCAGCAGCCTCGGGACTAACAATGAGCAGTTCTTC

J gene: TRBJ1-1
clone size: .
D gene: TRBD1
V gene: TRBV27
CDR3 protein: CASRLQGAGTEAFF
CDR3 DNA: TGTGCCAGCAGGCTACAGGGGGCAGGCACTGAAGCTTTCTTT

J gene: TRBJ1-2
clone size: .
D gene: TRBD1
V gene: TRBV5-1
CDR3 protein: CASSLEVTGGDYGYTF
CDR3 DNA: TGCGCCAGCAGCTTAGAAGTGACAGGGGGCGACTATGGCTACACCTTC

J gene: TRBJ2-1
clone size: .
D gene: .
V gene: TRBV9
CDR3 protein: CASSFTGLYNEQFF
CDR3 DNA: TGTGCCAGCAGCTTTACCGGACTGTACAATGAGCAGTTCTTC

J gene: TRBJ2-2
clone size: .
D gene: TRBD2
V gene: TRBV4-3
CDR3 protein: CASSQEAGGGYTGELFF
CDR3 DNA: TGCGCCAGCAGCCAAGAGGCGGGAGGAGGGTACACCGGGGAGCTGTTTTTT

J gene: TRBJ1-1
clone size: .
D gene: .
V gene: TRBV6-5
CDR3 protein: CASSYEGAAFF
CDR3 DNA: TGTGCCAGCAGTTACGAAGGGGCCGCTTTCTTT

J gene: TRBJ2-7
clone size: .
D gene: .
V gene: TRBV7-2
CDR3 protein: CASSLGGLTDYEQYF
CDR3 DNA: TGTGCCAGCAGCTTAGGGGGGCTGACTGACTACGAGCAGTACTTC

J gene: TRBJ1-1
clone size: .
D gene: .
V gene: TRBV7-8
CDR3 protein: CASSSPRGSTEAFF
CDR3 DNA: TGTGCCAGCAGCTCTCCGCGAGGGTCCACTGAAGCTTTCTTT

J gene: TRBJ2-1
clone size: .
D gene: TRBD2
V gene: TRBV11-2
CDR3 protein: CASRSSGRVSNNEQFF
CDR3 DNA: TGTGCCAGCAGGTCTAGCGGGAGGGTTAGCAACAATGAGCAGTTCTTC

J gene: TRBJ1-2
clone size: .
D gene: TRBD1
V gene: TRBV9
CDR3 protein: CASSGWTGTYYGYTF
CDR3 DNA: TGTGCCAGCAGCGGCTGGACAGGGACCTACTATGGCTACACCTTC

J gene: TRBJ2-5
clone size: .
D gene: TRBD2
V gene: TRBV5-4
CDR3 protein: CASSTGTSGSFETQYF
CDR3 DNA: TGTGCCAGCAGCACCGGGACTAGCGGGAGTTTTGAGACCCAGTACTTC

J gene: TRBJ1-1
clone size: .
D gene: .
V gene: TRBV3-1/TRBV3-2
CDR3 protein: CASSQGAALPPRAFF
CDR3 DNA: TGTGCCAGCAGCCAAGGCGCAGCTCTCCCCCCGCGGGCTTTCTTT

J gene: TRBJ2-3
clone size: .
D gene: TRBD2
V gene: TRBV9
CDR3 protein: CASSPRAGFSTDTQYF
CDR3 DNA: TGTGCCAGCAGCCCACGAGCGGGGTTTAGCACAGATACGCAGTATTTT

J gene: TRBJ2-2
clone size: .
D gene: .
V gene: TRBV7-2
CDR3 protein: CASSLARDYPMNTGELFF
CDR3 DNA: TGTGCCAGCAGCTTAGCGAGAGACTACCCCATGAACACCGGGGAGCTGTTTTTT

J gene: TRBJ2-1
clone size: .
D gene: .
V gene: TRBV7-3
CDR3 protein: CASSRTSRTYNEQFF
CDR3 DNA: TGTGCCAGCAGCCGAACTAGCCGGACCTACAATGAGCAGTTCTTC

J gene: TRBJ1-1
clone size: .
D gene: .
V gene: TRBV6-5
CDR3 protein: CASSYTGENTEAFF
CDR3 DNA: TGTGCCAGCAGTTACACGGGAGAGAACACTGAAGCTTTCTTT

J gene: TRBJ2-7
clone size: .
D gene: TRBD1
V gene: TRBV18
CDR3 protein: CASSAGTGGTYEQYF
CDR3 DNA: TGTGCCAGCTCAGCCGGGACAGGGGGCACCTACGAGCAGTACTTC

J gene: TRBJ2-7
clone size: .
D gene: .
V gene: TRBV7-6
CDR3 protein: CASSPGPQEVEEQYF
CDR3 DNA: TGTGCCAGCAGCCCCGGGCCTCAGGAGGTGGAAGAGCAGTACTTC

J gene: TRBJ2-7
clone size: .
D gene: .
V gene: TRBV18
CDR3 protein: CASSPRQDSYEQYF
CDR3 DNA: TGTGCCAGCTCACCACGACAGGACTCCTACGAGCAGTACTTC

J gene: TRBJ1-2
clone size: .
D gene: .
V gene: TRBV21-1
CDR3 protein: CASSNGDIPRGYGYTF
CDR3 DNA: TGTGCCAGCAGCAATGGGGACATCCCAAGAGGCTATGGCTACACCTTC

J gene: TRBJ2-1
clone size: .
D gene: TRBD2
V gene: TRBV29-1
CDR3 protein: CSVGPGTSDNEQFF
CDR3 DNA: TGCAGCGTTGGTCCCGGGACTAGCGACAATGAGCAGTTCTTC

J gene: TRBJ2-3
clone size: .
D gene: TRBD2
V gene: TRBV7-9
CDR3 protein: CASSSPGGRSTDTQYF
CDR3 DNA: TGTGCCAGCAGCTCCCCCGGGGGGAGAAGCACAGATACGCAGTATTTT

J gene: TRBJ2-1
clone size: .
D gene: TRBD2
V gene: TRBV4-3
CDR3 protein: CASSQGLAGTYSYNEQFF
CDR3 DNA: TGCGCCAGCAGCCAGGGACTAGCGGGTACCTACTCCTACAATGAGCAGTTCTTC

J gene: TRBJ1-4
clone size: .
D gene: TRBD1
V gene: TRBV7-8
CDR3 protein: CASSLVGGIDNEKLFF
CDR3 DNA: TGTGCCAGCAGCTTAGTAGGGGGCATCGATAATGAAAAACTGTTTTTT

J gene: TRBJ2-7
clone size: .
D gene: TRBD1
V gene: TRBV30
CDR3 protein: CAWKRTGLSYEQYF
CDR3 DNA: TGTGCCTGGAAAAGGACAGGGCTCTCCTACGAGCAGTACTTC

J gene: TRBJ1-3
clone size: .
D gene: .
V gene: TRBV9
CDR3 protein: CASSVQGKMGGNTIYF
CDR3 DNA: TGTGCCAGCAGCGTTCAGGGAAAGATGGGAGGAAACACCATATATTTT

J gene: TRBJ2-3
clone size: .
D gene: .
V gene: TRBV9
CDR3 protein: CASSVAGSADTDTQYF
CDR3 DNA: TGTGCCAGCAGCGTCGCAGGTTCAGCGGACACAGATACGCAGTATTTT

J gene: TRBJ2-1
clone size: .
D gene: TRBD2
V gene: TRBV27
CDR3 protein: CASSLGLDDEQFF
CDR3 DNA: TGTGCCAGCAGTTTAGGACTAGACGATGAGCAGTTCTTC

J gene: TRBJ2-3
clone size: once
D gene: TRBD1
V gene: TRBV19
CDR3 protein: CASSGGLGTGSTDTQYF
CDR3 DNA: TGTGCCAGTAGTGGAGGCCTGGGGACAGGCAGCACAGATACGCAGTATTTT

J gene: TRBJ2-7
clone size: .
D gene: .
V gene: TRBV27
CDR3 protein: CASSLSNGRSGSYEQYF
CDR3 DNA: TGTGCCAGCAGTTTATCGAATGGTAGAAGCGGCTCCTACGAGCAGTACTTC

J gene: TRBJ2-1
clone size: once
D gene: .
V gene: TRBV27
CDR3 protein: CASSFGQGHYNEQFF
CDR3 DNA: TGTGCCAGCAGTTTCGGGCAGGGGCACTACAATGAGCAGTTCTTC

J gene: TRBJ1-4
clone size: few
D gene: .
V gene: TRBV4-1
CDR3 protein: CASSPRAGVRGEKLFF
CDR3 DNA: TGCGCCAGCAGCCCCCGTGCCGGGGTTCGGGGAGAAAAACTGTTTTTT

J gene: TRBJ2-1
clone size: .
D gene: .
V gene: TRBV9
CDR3 protein: CASSPRGSSYNEQFF
CDR3 DNA: TGTGCCAGCAGCCCACGAGGGAGCTCCTACAATGAGCAGTTCTTC

J gene: TRBJ2-7
clone size: .
D gene: TRBD1
V gene: TRBV4-1
CDR3 protein: CASSQEPGGQGYEQYF
CDR3 DNA: TGCGCCAGCAGCCAAGAACCCGGAGGACAGGGGTACGAGCAGTACTTC

J gene: TRBJ2-1
clone size: .
D gene: TRBD2
V gene: TRBV18
CDR3 protein: CASSPLAGDFSEQFF
CDR3 DNA: TGTGCCAGCTCACCACTAGCGGGAGACTTTAGTGAGCAGTTCTTC

J gene: TRBJ2-5
clone size: .
D gene: .
V gene: TRBV9
CDR3 protein: CASSVGGQQAFQETQYF
CDR3 DNA: TGTGCCAGCAGCGTAGGGGGCCAGCAGGCCTTCCAAGAGACCCAGTACTTC

J gene: TRBJ2-2
clone size: .
D gene: TRBD2
V gene: TRBV5-6
CDR3 protein: CASSLIPSGANTGELFF
CDR3 DNA: TGTGCCAGCAGCTTGATTCCTAGCGGCGCGAACACCGGGGAGCTGTTTTTT

J gene: TRBJ2-7
clone size: many
D gene: TRBD2
V gene: TRBV29-1
CDR3 protein: CSTRSGSSEEQYF
CDR3 DNA: TGCAGCACCCGTAGCGGGAGTTCTGAAGAGCAGTACTTC

J gene: TRBJ2-3
clone size: .
D gene: .
V gene: TRBV27
CDR3 protein: CASSLQGGPSFTDTQYF
CDR3 DNA: TGTGCCAGCTCCCTCCAGGGGGGACCTTCCTTCACAGATACGCAGTATTTT

J gene: TRBJ2-1
clone size: .
D gene: .
V gene: TRBV11-3
CDR3 protein: CASSMDSQQFF
CDR3 DNA: TGTGCCAGCAGCATGGACAGTCAGCAGTTCTTC

J gene: TRBJ2-3
clone size: once
D gene: TRBD2
V gene: TRBV7-2
CDR3 protein: CASSSLAGGPGDTQYF
CDR3 DNA: TGTGCCAGCAGCTCCCTAGCGGGAGGGCCAGGAGATACGCAGTATTTT

J gene: TRBJ2-5
clone size: .
D gene: .
V gene: TRBV24-1
CDR3 protein: CATSEGSQETQYF
CDR3 DNA: TGTGCCACCAGTGAGGGCAGCCAAGAGACCCAGTACTTC

J gene: TRBJ1-1
clone size: .
D gene: .
V gene: TRBV5-1
CDR3 protein: CASKGGNTEAFF
CDR3 DNA: TGCGCCAGCAAAGGGGGGAACACTGAAGCTTTCTTT

J gene: TRBJ2-6
clone size: .
D gene: .
V gene: TRBV6-5
CDR3 protein: CASSTDSGANVLTF
CDR3 DNA: TGTGCCAGCAGTACAGACTCTGGGGCCAACGTCCTGACTTTC